The 18 T cell receptor beta chains presented below share a single source sample, sequenced in a study of CD8 T cells in ankylosing spondylitis. TCRdb re-derived calls from the 5' RACE reads in MiXCR, one entry per CDR3 protein. The sample comprises hundreds of thousands of distinct CDR3 sequences, 20% of which are singletons, and less than 9% rests with the top ten. Sequenced sample: blood, either unsorted or a sorted T cell fraction (not recorded which). All receptors derive from a male donor with ankylosing spondylitis or in good health (not recorded which).

About this clonotype itself: Relative to the germline gene, one junction end is altered; a read error may explain this. The rearrangement uses TRBV18 and TRBJ1-5; D might be TRBD1 (5 bases). Germline CDR1 KGHSH, CDR2 LQKENI. The CDR3 spans 12 residues. DNA of the CDR3: TGTGCCAGCTCATCATTGGGGGACTTGGTCTTTTTT. The encoded protein is CASSSLGDLVFF.

This clonotype was counted only a few times. The V and J genes are TRBV28 and TRBJ2-2; D is undetermined. CDR3 size: 15 residues. V was cut by 0 bases and J by 6 bases, with 11 bases left in between. Germline CDR1 is MDHEN and CDR2 is SYDVKM. Written as DNA, the CDR3 is TGTGCCAGCAGTTTATGGGAACGGGCCGCCGGGGAGCTGTTTTTT. Its translation: CASSLWERAAGELFF.

This clonotype was found a few times. V is TRBV20-1 and J is TRBJ2-1, with 13 positions matching TRBD2. The CDR3 has 18 amino acids. The V gene's germline CDR1 is DFQATT and CDR2 SNEGSKA (reference sequence). Trimming took 1 base from V and 2 from J; bases not matched to a gene: 8. The CDR3 loop reads CSARALNGLAGAYNEQFF. CDR3 in DNA: TGCAGTGCTAGAGCCCTCAATGGACTAGCGGGGGCCTACAATGAGCAGTTCTTC.

This clonotype was detected ten times or more. The V call is TRBV5-5, the J call TRBJ2-1, with 8 bases identical to TRBD1. Germline trimming cut 4 bases from V and 2 bases from J; bases unmatched to any gene: 5. From germline, CDR1 is SGHKS and CDR2 YYEKEE (reference sequence). CDR3 length: 15 amino acids. The CDR3 protein is CASSRGQGPYNEQFF. The DNA for the CDR3 is TGTGCCAGCAGCCGTGGACAGGGTCCCTACAATGAGCAGTTCTTC.

The chain couples TRBV5-1 to TRBJ2-1; TRBD1 aligns across 7 bases. The CDR3 spans 15 residues. V shed 2 bases and J 0 bases; nucleotides not matched to a gene: 2. The germline V gene has CDR1 SGHRS and CDR2 YFSETQ. For the CDR3, the DNA is TGCGCCAGCAGCTTCGAGGGGGCCTCCTACAATGAGCAGTTCTTC. Residues: CASSFEGASYNEQFF.

The J gene is TRBJ1-3, the V gene TRBV12-3 or TRBV12-4; D might be TRBD1 (6 bases). The CDR3 sequence is 15 residues long. Trimming took 2 bases from V and 0 from J, leaving 8 bases between them. The CDR3 nucleotides are TGTGCCAGCAGTTTAAGCAGGGGCTCTGGAAACACCATATATTTT. Residues: CASSLSRGSGNTIYF.

This chain uses TRBV4-1 with TRBJ2-2; weak D call: TRBD1 (5 bases). V gave up 3 bases and J gave up 3 bases, with 8 bases separating them. Germline values: CDR1 MGHRA, CDR2 YSYEKL. This CDR3 has 14 amino acids. DNA of the CDR3: TGCGCCAGCAGCCAGGGGCTTCACACCGGGGAGCTGTTTTTT. This gives the protein CASSQGLHTGELFF.

The chain uses TRBV2 and TRBJ2-5; D is ambiguous. The CDR3 runs to 10 residues. V lost 9 bases to trimming and J lost 5 bases, with 7 bases between them. Germline CDR1 is SNHLY and CDR2 is FYNNEI. CDR3 region: CASPGETQYF. Here the CDR3 DNA reads TGTGCCAGTCCGGGCGAGACCCAGTACTTC.

This clonotype has only a few counts. J is TRBJ2-3 and V is TRBV6-1; a possible D gene is TRBD2 (6 bases). The CDR3 is 15 amino acids. Between the trimmed V and J ends, which lost 6 bases and 0 bases, there was a span of 13 bases. Germline CDR1 MNHNS, CDR2 SASEGT. For the CDR3, the DNA is TGTGCCAGCAGGATAGCGGAGACCAGCACAGATACGCAGTATTTT. Translating gives CASRIAETSTDTQYF.

This clonotype was seen only a few times. This chain links TRBV27 with TRBJ2-1; TRBD2 matches at 12 bases. Germline V gene lookup returns CDR1 MNHEY and CDR2 SMNVEV (reference sequence). V lost 8 bases, J lost 4 bases, and 21 bases stayed unmatched. This CDR3 has 20 residues. In nucleotides, the CDR3 is TGTGCCAGCGCGCCCAGGGAGGCTGGACTAGCGGGAATGGAGTACAATGAGCAGTTCTTC. This translates into CASAPREAGLAGMEYNEQFF.

V is TRBV12-2 and J is TRBJ1-5; the DNA was not used to check the table's D call, TRBD1. TRBV12-2 is recorded as a pseudogene. This CDR3 is built from 17 residues. The CDR3 spells CASRSNNGQGFNQPQHF. As DNA, the CDR3 is TGTGCAAGTCGCTCCAATAATGGACAGGGGTTTAATCAGCCCCAGCATTTT.

In its sample, this clonotype was seen a few times. V and J are TRBV5-1 and TRBJ1-1; the D is unclear. The V gene's germline CDR1 is SGHRS and CDR2 YFSETQ. V lost 0 bases to trimming and J lost 1 base, with 13 bases between them. This CDR3 spans 16 amino acids. The CDR3 DNA reads as TGCGCCAGCAGCTTGGCCTGGGCAGGCCCGAACACTGAAGCTTTCTTT. Translating it yields CASSLAWAGPNTEAFF.

In its sample, this clonotype was seen a few times. The rearrangement uses TRBV7-3 and TRBJ2-1; tentatively, D is TRBD1 (5 bases). CDR1 and CDR2 (germline): SGHTA, FQGTGA. Trimming left V 0 bases short and J 10 bases short, with 10 bases between. This CDR3 spans 13 amino acids. CDR3 region: CASSLTGQREQFF. DNA of the CDR3: TGTGCCAGCAGCTTAACGGGGCAGCGAGAGCAGTTCTTC.

Many counts were recorded for this clonotype. CDR3 protein: CATVAGVRFDTQYF. In DNA form, the CDR3 reads TGTGCCACCGTAGCGGGAGTTCGGTTTGATACGCAGTATTTT. The chain employs TRBV10-3 and TRBJ2-3; 9 bases fit TRBD2. V trimming: 10 bases; J trimming: 6 bases; junction bases outside the gene matches: 11. The germline V gene has CDR1 ENHRY and CDR2 SYGVKD. This CDR3 spans 14 amino acids.

This clonotype was counted between two and nine times. This chain links TRBV7-2 with TRBJ2-1, with 7 nucleotides matching TRBD2. CDR1 is SGHTA and CDR2 is FQGNSA in the germline V gene. This CDR3 is built from 15 residues. The J segment lost 7 bases and the V segment lost 3 bases, leaving 9 bases of the junction unmatched. CDR3 DNA sequence: TGTGCCAGCAGCTTGGGACTGGGGCGGGGGAATGAGCAGTTCTTC. Translating gives CASSLGLGRGNEQFF.

The chain uses TRBV2 and TRBJ2-1; D is perhaps TRBD2 (5 bases). Trimming stripped 1 base from V and 10 bases from J, with 11 bases between. Germline CDR1 is SNHLY and CDR2 is FYNNEI. The CDR3 spans 13 residues. CDR3 in amino acids: CASSEELLGEQFF. CDR3 bases: TGTGCCAGCAGTGAAGAGTTACTAGGCGAGCAGTTCTTC.

The sample holds many counts of this clonotype. This rearrangement joins TRBV20-1 to TRBJ2-2; 9 bases map to TRBD2. This CDR3 is 16 amino acids long. Trimming removed 0 bases from V and 3 bases from J; junction bases left unmatched: 5. Germline V gene sequence: CDR1 DFQATT, CDR2 SNEGSKA (reference sequence). This CDR3 is CSARDPSGTHTGELFF. The DNA of the CDR3 is TGCAGTGCTAGAGACCCTAGCGGGACTCACACCGGGGAGCTGTTTTTT.

V gene TRBV6-2 or TRBV6-3 combines with J gene TRBJ2-5, with 13 bases lining up with TRBD2. The CDR3 consists of 17 residues. Germline CDR1 is MNHEY and CDR2 is SVGEGT. Losses at the gene ends were 10 bases for V and 0 bases for J; bases not matched to a gene: 11. CDR3 DNA: TGTGCCACGCGACCTGGACTAGCGGGGGCTTACCAAGAGACCCAGTACTTC. Its protein is CATRPGLAGAYQETQYF.